This TCR beta chain was retrieved from a study of cytomegalovirus exposure and HLA in healthy donors. Study-wide findings and caveats: TCR beta chains numbering 164 were designated cytomegalovirus-associated.

The V segment lost 5 bases and the J segment 4 bases; nucleotides outside the gene matches: 6. Looked up from germline, CDR1 is LNHNV and CDR2 is YYDKDF (reference sequence). CDR3 length equals 14 residues. Primers included in the PCR were 60 Vbeta and 13 Jbeta primers. Sequencing was performed with immunoSEQ multiplex PCR; in TCRdb, only in-frame clones are kept and a portion is missing. The repertoire includes more than 90,000 clones, 81% of them detected once, and about 3.9% sits in the top ten. Regarding this clone: What it recognizes is unknown.

This rearrangement joins TRBV15 to TRBJ1-2, with TRBD1 matching 8 bases. The sequence derives from a woman between 65 and 79 years old in good health and CMV-seropositive. Input material: PBMCs. In DNA form, the CDR3 reads TGTGCCACCAGCGGGGCAGGGGGCCGCTATGGCTACACCTTC. Its protein product is CATSGAGGRYGYTF.